This T cell receptor beta chain originates from a study of blood T cell repertoires in COVID-19. Study background: Researchers got acute and convalescent COVID-19 samples from the United States, Italy and Spain. Sample material is recorded as cDNA or gDNA derived from T cells, B-cell-depleted T cells, or PBMCs.

Followed longitudinally, the Seattle patients had been enrolled during active infection. In the authors' workflow: Amplification of reference gene primers was used by the study to estimate nucleated cell counts. Libraries were prepared by immunoSEQ multiplex PCR; TCRdb keeps only in-frame clonotypes and omits some of them. V and J calls and clone size come straight from that table; D and trimming were deduced from the DNA. This table has roughly 410,000 clones, around 87% appearing once. The ends were cut back, 3 bases at V and 0 bases at J, with 12 bases in the middle. This CDR3 is 15 amino acids long. Germline-derived CDR1 and CDR2 are SEHNR and FQNEAQ (reference sequence).

Sequences were obtained from peripheral blood. The chain joins TRBV7-9 to TRBJ2-7, with TRBD1 as a possible D gene (6 bases). The sequence was collected from a woman between 55 and 75 years old with COVID-19, enrolled during active disease. The CDR3 coding sequence is TGTGCCAGCAGCTTGAAGGGGGAGAGCTCCTACGAGCAGTACTTC. It codes for CASSLKGESSYEQYF.